The 20 T cell receptor beta chains in this list originate from one sample, sequenced in a study of breast tumors, draining lymph nodes, adjacent tissues. TCRdb reprocessed the multiplex PCR reads with MiXCR, giving one entry per CDR3 protein. This table has 150,000 to 200,000 distinct CDR3 sequences, 30% to 40% appearing once. Axillary draining lymph nodes of breast cancer patients supplied the node samples. Sequencing was carried out using axillary lymph node tissue. These TCRs come from a female donor with breast cancer. Some clones in this sample may be carry-over from other donors' samples.

This clonotype was observed many times. The chain combines TRBV7-9 with TRBJ2-4; D may be TRBD1 (6 bases). The V and J ends lost 1 base and 2 bases respectively, with 12 bases between them. The CDR3 extends over 16 amino acids. The germline V gene encodes CDR1 SEHNR and CDR2 FQNEAQ (reference sequence). For the CDR3, the DNA is TGTGCCAGCAGCTTAGATTTAGGGGGTCCCAAAAACATTCAGTACTTC. It specifies CASSLDLGGPKNIQYF.

A word on this clonotype: An end of the junction differs from the germline gene, which may be a read error. The chain carries TRBV12-3 or TRBV12-4 and TRBJ1-2; D is uncertain. The CDR3 covers 15 residues. CDR3 protein: CASTARGATNYGHTF. CDR3 sequence (DNA): TGTGCCAGCACCGCCCGGGGAGCTACTAACTATGGCCACACTTTC.

This clonotype was detected many times. V and J are TRBV28 and TRBJ1-2; tentative D call: TRBD1 (6 bases). The CDR3 extends over 14 amino acids. V shed 4 bases and J shed 8 bases, with 17 bases lying between them. Germline V gives CDR1 MDHEN, CDR2 SYDVKM. The CDR3 here is CASSYRVGVRGYTF. The CDR3 coding sequence is TGTGCCAGCAGTTACAGGGTAGGGGTCAGGGGCTACACCTTC.

For this clonotype: The junction departs from germline at one end; a sequencing error may be responsible. As DNA, the CDR3 is TGTGCCAGCAGTCATACTAGGAGGGGAAGCGGAGAAAACCTGTTTTTT. Its translation is CASSHTRRGSGENLFF. The chain combines TRBV6-1 with TRBJ1-4, with TRBD1 as a possible D gene (5 bases). The germline CDR1 and CDR2 sequences are MNHNS and SASEGT. This CDR3 is built from 16 residues.

This clonotype was recorded at least ten times. The rearrangement uses TRBV19 and TRBJ1-4, with 7 positions matching TRBD1. This CDR3 has 15 residues. In germline, CDR1 is LNHDA, CDR2 SQIVND (reference sequence). V lost 5 bases to trimming and J lost 6 bases; unmatched junction nucleotides: 9. The CDR3 is CASSPRDSPYEKLFF. The CDR3 DNA sequence: TGTGCCAGTAGTCCCCGGGACAGTCCTTATGAAAAACTGTTTTTT.

This clonotype was observed many times. V usage is TRBV7-2 and J usage is TRBJ2-3; D unclear. Germline V gene lookup returns CDR1 SGHTA and CDR2 FQGNSA. Trimming cost V 6 bases and J 1 base, with 14 bases left between them. CDR3 size: 15 residues. The CDR3 DNA reads TGTGCCAGCAGGGTACAGAGTTCCGGCACAGATACGCAGTATTTT. Amino acid sequence: CASRVQSSGTDTQYF.

The chain carries TRBV29-1 and TRBJ1-4, with D unclear. CDR1 and CDR2 from the germline V gene are SQVTM and ANQGSEA. The V gene lost 2 bases and the J gene lost 4 bases, with 8 bases spanning the gap. The CDR3 extends over 13 amino acids. DNA for the CDR3: TGCAGCGTTGAAAATTGGGGTAATGAAAAACTGTTTTTT. Translation gives CSVENWGNEKLFF.

This clonotype has a count of ten or more. The chain carries TRBV9 and TRBJ1-2, with D possibly being TRBD1 (5 bases). Trimming took off 7 bases at V and 7 bases at J, with 11 bases between the two ends. Germline V CDR1 and CDR2: SGDLS, YYNGEE. CDR3 size: 11 residues. CDR3 in amino acids: CASGGRSGYTF. Written as DNA, the CDR3 is TGTGCCAGCGGGGGAAGGTCTGGCTACACCTTC. Together with reference TRBV9 and TRBJ1-2, the CDR3 gives the full variable domain: DSGVTQTPKHLITATGQRVTLRCSPRSGDLSVYWYQQSLDQGLQFLIQYYNGEERAKGNILERFSAQQFPDLHSELNLSSLELGDSALYFCASGGRSGYTFGSGTRLTVV.

There are many counts of this clonotype. The genes are TRBV7-9 and TRBJ2-3; 10 positions match TRBD1. The CDR3 contains 12 residues. Trimming at V came to 5 bases and at J to 11 bases, leaving 4 bases not matched to a gene. Germline V gives CDR1 SEHNR, CDR2 FQNEAQ (reference sequence). The CDR3 DNA sequence: TGTGCCAGCAGCCACCGGGACAGGGGGCAGTATTTT. Encoded protein: CASSHRDRGQYF.

This clonotype came up a few times. Given a much more abundant clone one base away, this may be a read error. No DNA is shown, since the ends of the CDR3 on it are uncertain; the CDR3 is the one TCRdb lists. The genes are TRBV2 and TRBJ2-3; the table's D gene call, TRBD1, was not cross checked with the DNA. The V gene's germline CDR1 is SNHLY and CDR2 FYNNEI. The CDR3 is 18 residues long, ends included. This CDR3 is CAWRTPVGGGNETDTHYF.

This clonotype was observed many times. This chain connects TRBV30 to TRBJ2-7; D tentatively reads TRBD1 or TRBD2 (6 bases each). Germline CDR1 GTSNPN, CDR2 SVGIG (reference sequence). The V end lost 4 bases, the J end lost 4 bases, and 20 bases lay between the germline ends. CDR3 length: 15 amino acids. The CDR3 protein is CAWTQRGVRAYEQYF. CDR3 sequence (DNA): TGTGCCTGGACCCAAAGGGGGGTCCGGGCTTACGAGCAGTACTTC. Together with reference TRBV30 and TRBJ2-7, the CDR3 gives the full variable domain: SQTIHQWPATLVQPVGSPLSLECTVEGTSNPNLYWYRQAAGRGLQLLFYSVGIGQISSEVPQNLSASRPQDRQFILSSKKLLLSDSGFYLCAWTQRGVRAYEQYFGPGTRLTVT.

Points on this clonotype: This could be a read error, since a much larger clone is one nucleotide away. This rearrangement joins TRBV6-4 to TRBJ2-1; D unclear. CDR3 size: 14 residues. Looked up from germline, CDR1 is MRHNA and CDR2 is SNTAGT. V gave up 5 bases and J gave up 10 bases, with 18 bases separating them. CDR3 sequence reads: CASSLPPPRFEQFF. The CDR3 DNA reads as TGTGCCAGCAGTCTCCCCCCGCCACGCTTCGAGCAGTTCTTC.

In regard to this clonotype: A much bigger clone sits one base away, suggesting this may be a read error. The rearrangement links TRBV7-9 to TRBJ2-3, with D perhaps matching TRBD1 (6 bases). CDR3 length: 17 residues. Germline V gene lookup returns CDR1 SEHNR and CDR2 FQNEAQ (reference sequence). CDR3 sequence: CASSYPYRADGTDPQYF. The CDR3 nucleotides are TGTGCCAGCAGCTACCCATACAGGGCGGACGGCACAGATCCGCAGTATTTT.

A few counts support this clonotype. This rearrangement joins TRBV20-1 to TRBJ1-3; D is possibly TRBD1 (5 bases). Germline V gene lookup returns CDR1 DFQATT and CDR2 SNEGSKA (reference sequence). This CDR3 spans 14 amino acids. Trimming removed 2 bases from V and 1 base from J, with 9 bases in between. CDR3 coding DNA: TGCAGTGCTAGATCCAGGGTGTCTGGAAACACCATATATTTT. Translated, it gives CSARSRVSGNTIYF.

About this clonotype: Compared with germline, one end of the junction differs, possibly owing to a read error. CDR3 DNA sequence: TGCGCCAGCAGCCAAGCCAGGGTAGAGGGAGAAAAACTGTGTTTT. This sequence encodes CASSQARVEGEKLCF. The J gene is TRBJ1-4, the V gene TRBV4-1; tentative D call: TRBD1 (5 bases). Germline values: CDR1 MGHRA, CDR2 YSYEKL. The CDR3 is made up of 15 amino acids.

This chain connects TRBV6-4 to TRBJ2-1; 7 nucleotides agree with TRBD1. The CDR3 loop spans 15 amino acids. Per germline, CDR1 MRHNA and CDR2 SNTAGT. J was trimmed by 6 bases and V by 3 bases; bases with no gene match: 8. Written as DNA, the CDR3 is TGTGCCAGCAGTGAGGAGACAGGGATTCCCAATGAGCAGTTCTTC. This sequence encodes CASSEETGIPNEQFF.

The gene calls are TRBV10-3 and TRBJ2-1; D unclear. The V gene lost 2 bases and the J gene lost 9 bases, with 14 bases spanning the gap. This CDR3 has 14 amino acids. Germline-derived CDR1 and CDR2 are ENHRY and SYGVKD. The CDR3 bases are TGTGCCATCAGTGAGCCCTATAGCACGGGTGAGCAGTTCTTC. Amino acid sequence: CAISEPYSTGEQFF.

This rearrangement joins TRBV7-9 to TRBJ1-1; a weak D match, TRBD1 (5 bases). This CDR3 region has 15 residues. The V gene lost 5 bases and the J gene lost 3 bases, with 16 bases spanning the gap. CDR1 is SEHNR, CDR2 FQNEAQ, per germline (reference sequence). The CDR3: CASSPRQGRYTEAFF. CDR3 in DNA: TGTGCCAGCAGCCCGCGGCAGGGAAGATACACTGAAGCTTTCTTT.

The chain links TRBV7-2 to TRBJ2-2; D remains unclear. The CDR3 has 13 residues. The germline CDR1 and CDR2 sequences are SGHTA and FQGNSA. Deletions cut 2 bases from V and 7 bases from J, with 8 bases between. CDR3 DNA sequence: TGTGCCAGCAGCTTAACAAGAAGCGGGGAGCTGTTTTTT. It yields the protein CASSLTRSGELFF.

The chain employs TRBV28 and TRBJ1-5, with D unclear. This CDR3 has 15 residues. Germline V CDR1 and CDR2: MDHEN, SYDVKM. V lost 6 bases to trimming and J lost 5 bases, with 17 bases between them. The CDR3 protein is CASSTDVAAHQPQHF. DNA of the CDR3: TGTGCCAGCAGCACTGACGTGGCGGCACATCAGCCCCAGCATTTT.